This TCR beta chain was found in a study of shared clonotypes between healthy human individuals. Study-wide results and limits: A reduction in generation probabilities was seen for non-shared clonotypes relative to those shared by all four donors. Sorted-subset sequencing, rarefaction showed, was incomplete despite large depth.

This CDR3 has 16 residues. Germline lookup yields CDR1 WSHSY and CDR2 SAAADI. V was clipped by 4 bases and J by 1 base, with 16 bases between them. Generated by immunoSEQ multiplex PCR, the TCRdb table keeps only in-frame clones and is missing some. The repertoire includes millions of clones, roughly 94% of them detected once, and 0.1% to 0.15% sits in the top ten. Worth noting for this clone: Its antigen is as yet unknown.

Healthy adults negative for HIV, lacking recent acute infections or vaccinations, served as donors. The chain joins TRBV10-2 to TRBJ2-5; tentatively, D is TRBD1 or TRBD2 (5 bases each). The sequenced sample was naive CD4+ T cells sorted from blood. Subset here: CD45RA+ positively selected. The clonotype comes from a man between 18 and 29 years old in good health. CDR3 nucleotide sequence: TGCGCCAGCAGTGTCGGTCCTGAAGGGACCCAAGAGACCCAGTACTTC. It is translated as CASSVGPEGTQETQYF.